This note documents a single T cell receptor beta chain sequence. As yet, its antigen is unknown. It was with 60 Vbeta and 13 Jbeta primers that the PCR ran. In the original analysis: In a later analysis, of tens of millions of unique beta chains, approximately 10 million appeared in at least two donors. Clones were sequenced by immunoSEQ multiplex PCR, and TCRdb holds only the in-frame ones, with some missing. The DNA was the basis for D and trimming; V, J and clone size are from that table. The sample lists some 150,000 clones, roughly four fifths seen once, with under 2% in the top ten. The sample originates from a study of cytomegalovirus exposure and HLA in healthy donors. Findings and caveats of the study: The classifier reportedly diagnosed cytomegalovirus status with high sensitivity and specificity. With DRB1 most and HLA-C fewest, TCR association rates differed between HLA loci in a later analysis. The study recorded fewer than 200 TCR beta chains that were cytomegalovirus-associated.

After removal of 10 bases from V and 2 bases from J, the junction contained 9 bases not matched to a gene. Germline CDR1 reads SNHLY; CDR2 reads FYNNEI. The CDR3 is 14 residues long. The sample consisted of PBMCs. This sequence joins TRBV2 and TRBJ2-3; 7 positions match TRBD2. The TCR sequence derives from a female donor in good health and CMV-seronegative. The CDR3 loop is CATERDGATDTQYF. DNA of the CDR3: TGTGCCACTGAGCGGGACGGGGCCACAGATACGCAGTATTTT.